This TCR beta chain was recovered during a study of blood T cell repertoires in COVID-19. Each participant's cohort was designated according to participant-reported clinical history. Recovered Cohort 3 donors showed two negative PCRs, clearance, or symptom resolution. Measured with immunoSEQ multiplex PCR; TCRdb has only the in-frame clones, and not every one. The sample has just over 300,000 clones, approximately 90% seen once. This TCR came from a man aged 25 to 40 who had recovered from COVID-19. Input material: PBMCs or T cells enriched from blood (not recorded which).

The CDR3 DNA is TGTGCCAGTAACAGGGGGCCAGGGAACTATGGCTACACCTTC. Encoded protein: CASNRGPGNYGYTF. The rearrangement uses TRBV21-1 and TRBJ1-2; the tabulated D call, TRBD1, remains unverified against the DNA. TRBV21-1 is designated a pseudogene. CDR3 size: 14 residues.